This T cell receptor beta chain was observed in a study of blood T cell repertoires in COVID-19. Study information: Acute-phase and convalescent COVID-19 samples originated in the United States, Italy and Spain. Sources were T cells, B-cell-depleted T cells, or PBMCs; the material itself was cDNA or gDNA.

V dropped 3 bases and J dropped 7 bases, with 8 bases sitting between them. The CDR3 is 12 amino acids. Germline V gene sequence: CDR1 KGHDR, CDR2 SFDVKD. In the authors' methods: Reference gene primer amplification gave estimated nucleated cell counts. Generated by immunoSEQ multiplex PCR, the TCRdb table keeps only in-frame clones and is missing some. V, J and clone size are taken as reported in that table, and D and trimming were inferred from the DNA itself. The profile covers about 40,000 clones, with more than 80% appearing a single time and about 15% taken by the ten largest. Material: peripheral blood. This TCR came from a man aged 50-59 years with active or convalescent COVID-19. The chain employs TRBV24-1 and TRBJ1-2; D call uncertain. CDR3 residues: CATSDRVGGYTF. Here the CDR3 DNA reads TGTGCCACCAGTGATCGGGTTGGTGGCTACACCTTC.